Below, 7 T cell receptor beta chains from the same sample are listed, as sequenced in a study of response to subunit inactivated influenza vaccine. One entry per CDR3 protein, called by TCRdb with MiXCR from the RT-PCR reads. This repertoire shows 700,000 to 800,000 distinct CDR3 sequences, less than 20% found once; its top ten account for about a tenth. This specimen consisted of PBMCs from blood, obtained 4 to 6 days after vaccination. The origin of the receptors is a man aged 50 to 59 who received an inactivated influenza vaccine.

This clonotype was observed a handful of times. The chain has TRBV5-1 and TRBJ1-2; D call uncertain. The CDR3 loop spans 13 amino acids. Deletions cut 4 bases from V and 4 bases from J, with 11 bases between. Looked up from germline, CDR1 is SGHRS and CDR2 is YFSETQ. The CDR3 reads CASSRDEGYGYTF. CDR3 coding DNA: TGCGCCAGCAGCCGTGACGAGGGCTATGGCTACACCTTC.

This rearrangement joins TRBV10-3 to TRBJ2-5; 7 bases are shared with TRBD1. Germline CDR1 reads ENHRY; CDR2 reads SYGVKD. V lost 4 bases and J lost 5; bases outside the gene matches: 13. There are 16 residues in the CDR3. CDR3 residues: CAISASGQANPETQYF. DNA of the CDR3: TGTGCCATCAGTGCGTCAGGACAGGCCAACCCGGAGACCCAGTACTTC.

The chain is built from TRBV20-1 and TRBJ1-1; D may be TRBD1 (5 bases). The germline CDR1 and CDR2 sequences are DFQATT and SNEGSKA (reference sequence). The CDR3 contains 16 residues. Trimming removed 3 bases from V and 1 base from J, with 18 bases in between. For the CDR3, the DNA is TGCAGTGCTAGCAATAGAGTGGGGAGGGGGAACACTGAAGCTTTCTTT. Its protein product is CSASNRVGRGNTEAFF.

This clonotype was observed many times. CDR3 sequence (DNA): TGCAGCGTTGAAGGTGCTGGGGCCAACGTCCTGACTTTC. This encodes CSVEGAGANVLTF. The rearrangement joins TRBV29-1 to TRBJ2-6; no clear D gene. Germline V gene lookup returns CDR1 SQVTM and CDR2 ANQGSEA. The CDR3 loop spans 13 amino acids. V lost 1 base and J lost 2, with 3 bases in between.

CDR3 in amino acids: CASSSGGRAADTQYF. In DNA, the CDR3 is TGTGCCAGCAGCTCCGGAGGGAGGGCTGCTGATACGCAGTATTTT. This chain connects TRBV7-2 to TRBJ2-3, with 7 bases identical to TRBD2. Germline-derived CDR1 and CDR2 are SGHTA and FQGNSA. J gave up 6 bases and V 4 bases, and 10 bases lay outside the gene matches. This CDR3 spans 15 amino acids.

The rearrangement links TRBV6-4 to TRBJ2-1; TRBD2 aligns across 9 bases. This CDR3 is 19 amino acids long. CDR1 MRHNA and CDR2 SNTAGT come from the germline V gene. V trimming: 0 bases; J trimming: 15 bases; junction bases outside the gene matches: 24. The CDR3, as DNA: TGTGCCAGCAGTGACTCCCAAAGGCGTAGCGGGGGCCGCCGGGGCCATTTGTTCTTC. Protein product: CASSDSQRRSGGRRGHLFF.

This clonotype was detected only a few times. The genes are TRBV29-1 and TRBJ2-3; 15 bases agree with TRBD2. J was trimmed by 3 bases and V by 6 bases; bases with no gene match: 7. There are 16 residues in the CDR3. The germline V gene has CDR1 SQVTM and CDR2 ANQGSEA. CDR3 sequence: CSVDGLAGGPTDTQYF. Written as DNA, the CDR3 is TGCAGCGTAGATGGACTAGCGGGAGGGCCTACAGATACGCAGTATTTT.